The 28 T cell receptor beta chains listed next were all sequenced from one sample in a study of cytomegalovirus exposure and HLA in healthy donors. The PCR employed 60 Vbeta primers together with 13 Jbeta primers. TCRdb's copy holds only in-frame clones and misses some; the assay was immunoSEQ multiplex PCR. This sample's clone table lists approximately 140,000 clones. What was sequenced was PBMCs. The origin of the receptors is a woman aged 50 to 60 in good health and CMV-seronegative.

The rearrangement joins TRBV9 to TRBJ2-1, with 7 positions matching TRBD2. V dropped 3 bases and J dropped 8; count of bases not matched to a gene: 8. This CDR3 spans 14 amino acids. Per the germline V gene, CDR1 is SGDLS and CDR2 is YYNGEE. CDR3 in DNA: TGTGCCAGCAGCGAAGCGGGGATTGGGCATGAGCAGTTCTTC. Amino acid sequence: CASSEAGIGHEQFF.

The chain links TRBV6-6 to TRBJ2-4; 9 bases fit TRBD2. The V and J ends lost 4 bases and 0 bases, in that order; junction bases with no gene match: 4. The germline V gene has CDR1 MNHNY and CDR2 SVGAGI (reference sequence). The CDR3 consists of 16 residues. CDR3 protein: CASSFPSGKAKNIQYF. In nucleotides, the CDR3 is TGTGCCAGCAGTTTTCCTAGCGGGAAAGCCAAAAACATTCAGTACTTC.

CDR3: CASSPQTGGTEAFF. DNA for the CDR3: TGCGCCAGCAGCCCACAGACAGGGGGCACTGAAGCTTTCTTT. The gene calls are TRBV5-1 and TRBJ1-1; 9 nucleotides line up with TRBD1. From germline, CDR1 is SGHRS and CDR2 YFSETQ. The CDR3 loop spans 14 amino acids. J gave up 4 bases and V 4 bases, and 5 bases lay outside the gene matches.

The genes are TRBV6-1 and TRBJ1-4, with D tentatively TRBD1 (6 bases). CDR3 length: 15 amino acids. V was cut by 2 bases and J by 4 bases, with 11 bases left in between. The germline V gene encodes CDR1 MNHNS and CDR2 SASEGT. The CDR3 here is CASSEKGGGNEKLFF. CDR3 DNA sequence: TGTGCCAGCAGTGAAAAAGGGGGGGGTAATGAAAAACTGTTTTTT.

The chain couples TRBV29-1 to TRBJ1-1; 10 bases match TRBD1. The germline CDR1 and CDR2 sequences are SQVTM and ANQGSEA. This CDR3 comprises 14 residues. The V and J ends lost 6 bases and 5 bases, in that order; junction bases with no gene match: 9. The CDR3, as DNA: TGCAGCGTATTCCTCGGACAGGGGGAAACTGAAGCTTTCTTT. It codes for CSVFLGQGETEAFF.

V usage is TRBV4-3 and J usage is TRBJ2-2, with D perhaps TRBD1 (6 bases). The germline V gene encodes CDR1 LGHNA and CDR2 YSLEER. V lost 1 base and J 5 bases, leaving 8 bases between the germline ends. CDR3 length: 14 amino acids. The CDR3 DNA reads TGCGCCAGCAGCCAAGTCACAGGGACCGGGGAGCTGTTTTTT. Protein sequence: CASSQVTGTGELFF.

The J gene is TRBJ1-5, the V gene TRBV30; D remains ambiguous. The CDR3 is 13 amino acids. V dropped 3 bases and J dropped 2 bases, with 8 bases sitting between them. Germline lookup yields CDR1 GTSNPN and CDR2 SVGIG (reference sequence). In nucleotides, the CDR3 is TGTGCCTGGAGCCAAAGCGGCAATCAGCCCCAGCATTTT. Translated, it gives CAWSQSGNQPQHF.

The chain uses TRBV9 and TRBJ2-5; 11 nucleotides align to TRBD2. Germline CDR1 and CDR2: SGDLS and YYNGEE. This CDR3 comprises 15 residues. Losses at the gene ends were 4 bases for V and 5 bases for J; bases not matched to a gene: 7. In nucleotides, the CDR3 is TGTGCCAGCAGCTCCATAGCGGGGGGGCAGGAGACCCAGTACTTC. It translates to CASSSIAGGQETQYF.

V is TRBV6-5 and J is TRBJ1-6; 8 nucleotides agree with TRBD1. This CDR3 spans 14 amino acids. Germline assignment: CDR1 MNHEY and CDR2 SVGAGI. The V gene end was trimmed by 6 bases and the J gene end by 8 bases; junction bases not matched to a gene: 6. The CDR3 sequence: CASRRQGRDSPLHF. Written as DNA, the CDR3 is TGTGCCAGCAGAAGACAGGGGCGGGATTCACCCCTCCACTTT.

J is TRBJ2-2 and V is TRBV5-1, with 7 bases fitting TRBD1. Germline V lookup: CDR1 SGHRS, CDR2 YFSETQ. CDR3 size: 15 residues. Losses at the gene ends were 0 bases for V and 6 bases for J; bases not matched to a gene: 5. Here the CDR3 reads CASSLDRGTPGELFF. The DNA for the CDR3 is TGCGCCAGCAGCTTGGACAGGGGAACACCCGGGGAGCTGTTTTTT.

The chain uses TRBV7-3 and TRBJ2-5; no reliable D call. Germline V gene lookup returns CDR1 SGHTA and CDR2 FQGTGA. Trimming removed 1 base from V and 1 base from J, with 4 bases in between. CDR3 length: 13 residues. The CDR3 nucleotides are TGTGCCAGCAGCTTAAACAGCCAAGAGACCCAGTACTTC. It codes for CASSLNSQETQYF.

The chain combines TRBV25-1 with TRBJ2-1; TRBD2 agrees at 13 bases. Trimming cost V 6 bases and J 0 bases; bases outside gene matches: 2. CDR1 and CDR2 from the germline V gene are MGHDK and SYGVNS. This CDR3 comprises 16 residues. Written as DNA, the CDR3 is TGTGCCAGCAGCCGACTAGCGGGGGGCTCCTACAATGAGCAGTTCTTC. Protein: CASSRLAGGSYNEQFF.

The chain is built from TRBV28 and TRBJ2-5; 11 nucleotides agree with TRBD2. The CDR3 loop spans 15 amino acids. The germline CDR1 and CDR2 sequences are MDHEN and SYDVKM. The junction had 8 bases not matched to a gene; V was cut back by 6 bases and J by 5 bases. In DNA form, the CDR3 reads TGTGCCAGCAGGTGGACTAGCGGGCCCCCGGAGACCCAGTACTTC. Translated, it gives CASRWTSGPPETQYF.

V is TRBV6-5 and J is TRBJ2-7, with 7 bases identical to TRBD2. V lost 6 bases to trimming and J lost 0 bases; unmatched junction nucleotides: 5. The V gene's germline CDR1 is MNHEY and CDR2 SVGAGI. The CDR3 runs 14 residues. The CDR3 region has the DNA TGTGCCAGCAGGCAAGCGGGAAACTCCTACGAGCAGTACTTC. Translation gives CASRQAGNSYEQYF.

The DNA of the CDR3 is TGCGCCAGCAGCCAACAGACTACAGCCAGGGAGACCCAGTACTTC. This gives the protein CASSQQTTARETQYF. The gene calls are TRBV5-1 and TRBJ2-5; D possibly corresponds to TRBD2 (5 bases). Per the germline V gene, CDR1 is SGHRS and CDR2 is YFSETQ. The CDR3 extends over 15 amino acids. Trimming stripped 4 bases from V and 5 bases from J, with 18 bases between.

This sequence joins TRBV5-1 and TRBJ1-3; maybe TRBD1 (6 bases). Germline V lookup: CDR1 SGHRS, CDR2 YFSETQ. This CDR3 spans 15 amino acids. V lost 4 bases and J 0 bases, leaving 11 bases between the germline ends. The CDR3 reads CASSVDRDSGNTIYF. CDR3 coding DNA: TGCGCCAGCAGCGTGGACAGAGACTCTGGAAACACCATATATTTT.

The gene calls are TRBV6-7 and TRBJ2-7; tentatively, D is TRBD1 (6 bases). TRBV6-7 belongs to the ORF category, with a function that is uncertain. The CDR3 has 18 amino acids. The ends were cut back, 2 bases at V and 1 base at J, with 21 bases in the middle. The CDR3 sequence is CASSYPGYRQGNSYEQYF. The CDR3 DNA reads TGTGCCAGCAGTTACCCCGGGTATCGCCAGGGGAATTCCTACGAGCAGTACTTC.

The V gene is TRBV6-5, the J gene TRBJ1-2; the D gene is possibly TRBD1 (6 bases). V lost 6 bases, J lost 6 bases, and 20 bases lay in between. Germline V gene sequence: CDR1 MNHEY, CDR2 SVGAGI. The CDR3 is made up of 15 amino acids. CDR3 coding DNA: TGTGCCAGCAGCCGAACCGGGACATCAGGAAATGGCTACACCTTC. It encodes CASSRTGTSGNGYTF.

The V and J genes are TRBV5-6 and TRBJ2-7; 8 bases are shared with TRBD2. The CDR3 extends over 14 amino acids. J gave up 3 bases and V 3 bases, and 5 bases lay outside the gene matches. In germline, CDR1 is SGHDT, CDR2 YYEEEE. CDR3 residues: CASSSLSGSYEQYF. CDR3 DNA: TGTGCCAGCAGCTCGCTAAGCGGGAGCTACGAGCAGTACTTC. The full variable domain, rest sourced from reference TRBV5-6 and TRBJ2-7, is DAGVTQSPTHLIKTRGQQVTLRCSPKSGHDTVSWYQQALGQGPQFIFQYYEEEERQRGNFPDRFSGHQFPNYSSELNVNALLLGDSALYLCASSSLSGSYEQYFGPGTRLTVT.

V and J are TRBV28 and TRBJ2-5, with 7 bases identical to TRBD1. Germline lookup yields CDR1 MDHEN and CDR2 SYDVKM. The CDR3 extends over 13 amino acids. The trim removed 6 bases at V and 4 bases at J, leaving 5 bases unmatched. CDR3 residues: CASSLDRSETQYF. In nucleotides, the CDR3 is TGTGCCAGCAGCTTGGACAGGTCAGAGACCCAGTACTTC. Based on the CDR3 plus reference TRBV28 and TRBJ2-5, the full variable domain is DVKVTQSSRYLVKRTGEKVFLECVQDMDHENMFWYRQDPGLGLRLIYFSYDVKMKEKGDIPEGYSVSREKKERFSLILESASTNQTSMYLCASSLDRSETQYFGPGTRLLVL.

This chain connects TRBV7-2 to TRBJ1-2; TRBD1 matches 7 bases. The germline CDR1 and CDR2 sequences are SGHTA and FQGNSA. The CDR3 runs 17 residues. J gave up 0 bases and V 2 bases, and 9 bases lay outside the gene matches. CDR3 region: CASSLWPTGTTNYGYTF. As DNA, the CDR3 is TGTGCCAGCAGCTTATGGCCGACAGGGACCACTAACTATGGCTACACCTTC.

The genes are TRBV11-2 and TRBJ1-1; D ambiguous. The V and J ends lost 5 bases and 3 bases respectively, with 25 bases between them. The CDR3 is 18 amino acids. CDR1 is SGHAT and CDR2 is FQNNGV in the germline V gene. In DNA form, the CDR3 reads TGTGCCAGCAGCCGTCACGGCGGTCGCGAGGGAATTCACACTGAAGCTTTCTTT. Translation gives CASSRHGGREGIHTEAFF.

The CDR3 coding sequence is TGTGCCATCTCGGGGGAGGCCAATCAGCCCCAGCATTTT. Translated: CAISGEANQPQHF. V and J are TRBV10-3 and TRBJ1-5, with D perhaps TRBD1 (5 bases). Germline V lookup: CDR1 ENHRY, CDR2 SYGVKD. V lost 8 bases and J lost 3, with 11 bases in between. The CDR3 totals 13 residues.

The genes are TRBV5-1 and TRBJ1-5; a weak D match, TRBD1 (6 bases). V was cut by 2 bases and J by 4 bases, with 13 bases left in between. The CDR3 has 15 residues. CDR1 and CDR2 from the germline V gene are SGHRS and YFSETQ. The CDR3 region is CASSFEGGRNQPQHF. Here the CDR3 DNA reads TGCGCCAGCAGCTTCGAAGGGGGACGGAATCAGCCCCAGCATTTT.

The V gene is TRBV19, the J gene TRBJ1-2, with D possibly matching TRBD1 (6 bases). CDR1 and CDR2 (germline): LNHDA, SQIVND (reference sequence). The CDR3 has 16 amino acids. The ends were cut back, 6 bases at V and 5 bases at J, with 22 bases in the middle. This chain's CDR3 is CASSFPDSGLDYGYTF. CDR3 coding DNA: TGTGCCAGTAGCTTCCCGGACAGCGGACTTGATTATGGCTACACCTTC.

The chain employs TRBV5-1 and TRBJ2-5; the match to TRBD2 covers 10 bases. This CDR3 has 15 amino acids. V was pared by 4 bases and J by 5 bases, with 8 bases of the junction left unmatched. Germline V gives CDR1 SGHRS, CDR2 YFSETQ. The CDR3 nucleotides are TGCGCCAGCAGCGTATCTAGCGGGAGAGACGAGACCCAGTACTTC. This gives the protein CASSVSSGRDETQYF.

The chain couples TRBV7-2 to TRBJ1-5; 7 positions agree with TRBD1. This CDR3 is built from 14 residues. CDR1 is SGHTA and CDR2 is FQGNSA in the germline V gene. The junction had 3 bases not matched to a gene; V was cut back by 4 bases and J by 3 bases. The CDR3 DNA follows: TGTGCCAGCAGCTGGGGACAGTTCAATCAGCCCCAGCATTTT. This translates into CASSWGQFNQPQHF.

On this clone: Distinct nucleotide sequences in the sample also encode this CDR3. The chain employs TRBV30 and TRBJ2-1, with D unresolved. V lost 2 bases and J lost 0, with 5 bases in between. The CDR3 runs to 13 residues. CDR1 GTSNPN and CDR2 SVGIG come from the germline V gene (reference sequence). CDR3 sequence (DNA): TGTGCCTGGAGTCCTAGCTCCTACAATGAGCAGTTCTTC. Amino acid sequence: CAWSPSSYNEQFF.